One and the same sample provided the 26 T cell receptor beta chains below, sequenced in a study of cytomegalovirus exposure and HLA in healthy donors. Vbeta (60) and Jbeta (13) primers were used in the PCR. The repertoire was sequenced with immunoSEQ multiplex PCR; TCRdb's copy has only in-frame clones and lacks some. The table has about 150,000 clones, around 84% seen once. Specimen: PBMCs. Every receptor here comes from a woman aged 40 to 50 in good health and CMV-seronegative.

This chain connects TRBV7-7 to TRBJ1-5, with D tentatively TRBD1 (6 bases). Per germline, CDR1 SSHAT and CDR2 FNYEAQ (reference sequence). The CDR3 runs to 13 residues. V was clipped by 1 base and J by 5 bases, with 6 bases between them. The CDR3 sequence is CASSLDRDQPQHF. The CDR3 nucleotides read TGTGCCAGCAGCTTAGACAGGGATCAGCCCCAGCATTTT.

This clone occurred once. The chain recombines TRBV28 with TRBJ1-5; D possibly corresponds to TRBD1 (6 bases). The CDR3 extends over 14 amino acids. The V and J ends lost 7 bases and 4 bases respectively, with 14 bases between them. Germline CDR1 reads MDHEN; CDR2 reads SYDVKM. CDR3 bases: TGTGCCAGCAACCCGCCAGGGGAAAATCAGCCCCAGCATTTT. It encodes CASNPPGENQPQHF.

The chain employs TRBV2 and TRBJ2-1, with a tentative D call TRBD1 (5 bases). Germline V lookup: CDR1 SNHLY, CDR2 FYNNEI. Deletions cut 1 base from V and 3 bases from J, with 10 bases between. This CDR3 is 15 amino acids long. This chain's CDR3 is CASSEEQGHYNEQFF. The DNA of the CDR3 is TGTGCCAGCAGTGAAGAGCAGGGTCACTACAATGAGCAGTTCTTC. The entire variable domain, with the rest obtained from reference TRBV2 and TRBJ2-1, is as follows: EPEVTQTPSHQVTQMGQEVILRCVPISNHLYFYWYRQILGQKVEFLVSFYNNEISEKSEIFDDQFSVERPDGSNFTLKIRSTKLEDSAMYFCASSEEQGHYNEQFFGPGTRLTVL.

This chain uses TRBV9 with TRBJ2-3, with 7 positions matching TRBD2. With V trimmed by 3 bases and J by 4 bases, 5 bases remained unmatched. Germline V gene data show CDR1 as SGDLS and CDR2 as YYNGEE. The CDR3 runs 14 residues. This CDR3 reads CASSARLAADTQYF. The DNA of the CDR3 is TGTGCCAGCAGCGCGCGACTAGCAGCAGATACGCAGTATTTT.

CDR3 in amino acids: CASSSGENTEAFF. CDR3 sequence (DNA): TGTGCCAGCAGCTCAGGGGAGAACACTGAAGCTTTCTTT. The chain has TRBV7-9 and TRBJ1-1, with D maybe TRBD1 (6 bases). V gave up 4 bases and J gave up 1 base, with 7 bases separating them. This CDR3 contains 13 residues. Germline V gives CDR1 SEHNR, CDR2 FQNEAQ (reference sequence).

J is TRBJ2-4 and V is TRBV28; D is perhaps TRBD1 (6 bases). V gave up 6 bases and J gave up 8 bases, with 23 bases separating them. The CDR3 consists of 16 residues. Germline V lookup: CDR1 MDHEN, CDR2 SYDVKM. CDR3 coding DNA: TGTGCCAGCAGGGAGAGGGGGAGACCCGATAGGGACATTCAGTACTTC. Encoded protein: CASRERGRPDRDIQYF.

V and J are TRBV11-2 and TRBJ2-5; D is ambiguous. Per the germline V gene, CDR1 is SGHAT and CDR2 is FQNNGV. CDR3 length: 15 residues. Trimming pared 4 bases from V and 5 bases from J, leaving 17 bases between. CDR3 nucleotide sequence: TGTGCCAGCAGCTCACTTCCTTCGGTGATGGAGACCCAGTACTTC. This encodes CASSSLPSVMETQYF.

This clone showed up just once. The chain links TRBV7-9 to TRBJ1-1, with a possible D match to TRBD1 (6 bases). CDR3 length: 13 residues. Per the germline V gene, CDR1 is SEHNR and CDR2 is FQNEAQ (reference sequence). V lost 3 bases, J lost 4 bases, and 9 bases lay in between. CDR3 in amino acids: CASSFSRGTEAFF. The CDR3 DNA reads as TGTGCCAGCAGCTTCAGCAGGGGCACTGAAGCTTTCTTT.

This chain connects TRBV19 to TRBJ2-1, with D possibly TRBD2 on 6 matching bases. This CDR3 has 13 amino acids. V was pared by 3 bases and J by 4 bases, with 7 bases between. Germline CDR1 and CDR2: LNHDA and SQIVND (reference sequence). The CDR3 protein is CASSMGLYNEQFF. CDR3 in DNA: TGTGCCAGTAGTATGGGACTTTACAATGAGCAGTTCTTC.

The rearrangement uses TRBV5-1 and TRBJ2-7; D perhaps matches TRBD1 (5 bases). The length of the CDR3 is 14 residues. Germline CDR1 and CDR2: SGHRS and YFSETQ. The ends were cut back, 8 bases at V and 1 base at J, with 16 bases in the middle. The CDR3, as DNA: TGCGCCAGGAGTTCAGAGGACACATCCTACGAGCAGTACTTC. This gives the protein CARSSEDTSYEQYF.

In its sample, this clone was seen once. Here the CDR3 DNA reads TGTGCTAGTGGAGGGTTCGGGGGTGAAGCTTTCTTT. This translates into CASGGFGGEAFF. The genes are TRBV12-5 and TRBJ1-1, with a possible D match to TRBD1 (5 bases). This CDR3 is built from 12 residues. The V end was cut by 6 bases, the J end by 7 bases, with 12 bases between. Germline V CDR1 and CDR2: LGHNT, FRNRAP.

This clone has only a few counts. In the same sample, other DNA sequences code for this CDR3. V and J are TRBV28 and TRBJ1-2; 10 bases match TRBD1. This CDR3 has 13 amino acids. CDR1 and CDR2 (germline): MDHEN, SYDVKM. Trimming took 3 bases from V and 8 from J; bases not matched to a gene: 3. The CDR3 region has the DNA TGTGCCAGCAGTTTGGGACAGGGGTACGGCTACACCTTC. This codes for CASSLGQGYGYTF.

The rearrangement links TRBV6-1 to TRBJ1-4, with D perhaps matching TRBD1 (5 bases). V lost 2 bases and J lost 7, with 14 bases in between. Germline V lookup: CDR1 MNHNS, CDR2 SASEGT. The CDR3 is 15 amino acids. CDR3 residues: CASSELREVGEKLFF. CDR3 DNA sequence: TGTGCCAGCAGTGAACTCAGGGAGGTTGGTGAAAAACTGTTTTTT.

The genes are TRBV7-3 and TRBJ2-7, with D perhaps matching TRBD2 (5 bases). V lost 5 bases, J lost 1 base, and 9 bases lay in between. This CDR3 is 13 amino acids long. The germline CDR1 and CDR2 sequences are SGHTA and FQGTGA. Here the CDR3 reads CASSPGLSYEQYF. CDR3 coding DNA: TGTGCCAGCAGCCCCGGACTGTCCTACGAGCAGTACTTC.

J is TRBJ1-2 and V is TRBV27; 7 positions match TRBD1. There are 14 residues in the CDR3. CDR1 and CDR2 (germline): MNHEY, SMNVEV (reference sequence). V dropped 6 bases and J dropped 7; count of bases not matched to a gene: 11. The CDR3 nucleotides are TGTGCCAGCAGGTCCCCTCTCAGGGGGGTTGGCTACACCTTC. This translates into CASRSPLRGVGYTF.

The chain carries TRBV7-9 and TRBJ1-1; 7 bases line up with TRBD1. CDR1 SEHNR and CDR2 FQNEAQ come from the germline V gene (reference sequence). V dropped 4 bases and J dropped 3; count of bases not matched to a gene: 14. The CDR3 contains 17 residues. Written as DNA, the CDR3 is TGTGCCAGCAGCTCATCCCCCGGGACAGACGCCCACACTGAAGCTTTCTTT. It codes for CASSSSPGTDAHTEAFF.

The J gene is TRBJ2-5, the V gene TRBV27; 11 nucleotides line up with TRBD2. V lost 5 bases and J lost 5; bases outside the gene matches: 7. The CDR3 covers 15 residues. CDR1 and CDR2 (germline): MNHEY, SMNVEV (reference sequence). This chain's CDR3 is CASSTIGLAGETQYF. CDR3 coding DNA: TGTGCCAGCAGTACCATTGGACTAGCGGGCGAGACCCAGTACTTC.

This clone occurred a few times. The chain recombines TRBV5-6 with TRBJ2-3, with 9 bases aligning to TRBD2. The CDR3 length is 16 residues. Germline values: CDR1 SGHDT, CDR2 YYEEEE. The J segment lost 3 bases and the V segment lost 2 bases, leaving 7 bases of the junction unmatched. This CDR3 reads CASSFGSGGWTDTQYF. As DNA, the CDR3 is TGTGCCAGCAGCTTTGGAAGCGGGGGGTGGACAGATACGCAGTATTTT.

The J gene is TRBJ1-1, the V gene TRBV18; D is unclear. V shed 8 bases and J shed 5 bases, with 9 bases lying between them. CDR1 is KGHSH and CDR2 is LQKENI in the germline V gene. The CDR3 covers 11 residues. The CDR3 bases are TGTGCCAGCCCGTCGGGGACTGAAGCTTTCTTT. It encodes CASPSGTEAFF. Full variable domain (missing parts from reference TRBV18 and TRBJ1-1): NAGVMQNPRHLVRRRGQEARLRCSPMKGHSHVYWYRQLPEEGLKFMVYLQKENIIDESGMPKERFSAEFPKEGPSILRIQQVVRGDSAAYFCASPSGTEAFFGQGTRLTVV.

V and J are TRBV6-1 and TRBJ1-2, with a tentative D call TRBD1 (6 bases). Trimming removed 7 bases at V and 5 bases at J, with 14 bases between. This CDR3 has 13 amino acids. Per the germline V gene, CDR1 is MNHNS and CDR2 is SASEGT. The CDR3 DNA follows: TGTGCCAGCACACCTTTTACAGGGTATGGCTACACCTTC. Translated: CASTPFTGYGYTF.

The V call is TRBV15, the J call TRBJ1-4; D is unresolved. Germline lookup yields CDR1 LNHNV and CDR2 YYDKDF (reference sequence). The V end was cut by 5 bases, the J end by 0 bases, with 10 bases between. The length of the CDR3 is 15 residues. The CDR3 region is CATSGPGATNEKLFF. The CDR3 DNA reads as TGTGCCACCAGCGGGCCTGGTGCAACTAATGAAAAACTGTTTTTT. The variable domain in full, with the rest retrieved from reference TRBV15 and TRBJ1-4, is DAMVIQNPRYQVTQFGKPVTLSCSQTLNHNVMYWYQQKSSQAPKLLFHYYDKDFNNEADTPDNFQSRRPNTSFCFLDIRSPGLGDTAMYLCATSGPGATNEKLFFGSGTQLSVL.

V gene TRBV5-1 combines with J gene TRBJ2-1, with a tentative D call TRBD1 (6 bases). Germline V gives CDR1 SGHRS, CDR2 YFSETQ. This CDR3 has 14 amino acids. The V and J ends lost 0 bases and 6 bases respectively, with 10 bases between them. The CDR3 region is CASSLDGQINEQFF. The CDR3 DNA sequence: TGCGCCAGCAGCTTGGACGGACAGATCAATGAGCAGTTCTTC.

The chain has TRBV2 and TRBJ1-2, with D perhaps matching TRBD1 (6 bases). The germline CDR1 and CDR2 sequences are SNHLY and FYNNEI. V was pared by 10 bases and J by 3 bases, with 15 bases between. This CDR3 spans 13 amino acids. The CDR3 nucleotides are TGTGCCATCCTTTCACAGGGCTACTATGGCTACACCTTC. Encoded protein: CAILSQGYYGYTF.

This chain links TRBV28 with TRBJ2-2, with D perhaps matching TRBD2 (6 bases). The CDR3 extends over 15 amino acids. Per the germline V gene, CDR1 is MDHEN and CDR2 is SYDVKM. V lost 3 bases and J 2 bases, leaving 10 bases between the germline ends. The CDR3 DNA is TGTGCCAGCAGTTTCTCTAGCGTAAACACCGGGGAGCTGTTTTTT. Protein product: CASSFSSVNTGELFF.

V is TRBV4-1 and J is TRBJ1-6, with 7 bases fitting TRBD1. V dropped 4 bases and J dropped 7; count of bases not matched to a gene: 7. The CDR3 totals 15 residues. Germline-derived CDR1 and CDR2 are MGHRA and YSYEKL. CDR3 DNA: TGCGCCAGCAGCCGCCCGGGACAGAAGAATTCACCCCTCCACTTT. It codes for CASSRPGQKNSPLHF.

The chain employs TRBV12-5 and TRBJ1-6, with D unresolved. V lost 8 bases and J 5 bases, leaving 10 bases between the germline ends. The CDR3 spans 13 residues. CDR1 is LGHNT and CDR2 is FRNRAP in the germline V gene. The CDR3 region has the DNA TGTGCTAGTACCTTTACGGATAATTCACCCCTCCACTTT. Protein product: CASTFTDNSPLHF.